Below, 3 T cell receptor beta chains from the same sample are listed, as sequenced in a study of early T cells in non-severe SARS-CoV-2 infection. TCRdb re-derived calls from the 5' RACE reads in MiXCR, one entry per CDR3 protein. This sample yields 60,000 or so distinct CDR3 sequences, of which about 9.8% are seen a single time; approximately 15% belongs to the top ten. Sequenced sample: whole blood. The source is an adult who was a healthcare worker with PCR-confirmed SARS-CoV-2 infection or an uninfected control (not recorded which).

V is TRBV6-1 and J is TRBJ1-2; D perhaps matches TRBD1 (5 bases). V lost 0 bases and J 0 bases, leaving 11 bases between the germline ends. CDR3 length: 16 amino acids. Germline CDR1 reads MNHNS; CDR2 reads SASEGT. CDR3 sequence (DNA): TGTGCCAGCAGTGAAGCGAGGACAAGATCTAACTATGGCTACACCTTC. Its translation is CASSEARTRSNYGYTF.

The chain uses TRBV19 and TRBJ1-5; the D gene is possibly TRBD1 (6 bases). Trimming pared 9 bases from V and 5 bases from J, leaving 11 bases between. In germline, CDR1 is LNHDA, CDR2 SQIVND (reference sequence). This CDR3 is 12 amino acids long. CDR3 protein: CASRRGDQPQHF. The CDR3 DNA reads TGTGCCAGCCGTAGGGGGGATCAGCCCCAGCATTTT.

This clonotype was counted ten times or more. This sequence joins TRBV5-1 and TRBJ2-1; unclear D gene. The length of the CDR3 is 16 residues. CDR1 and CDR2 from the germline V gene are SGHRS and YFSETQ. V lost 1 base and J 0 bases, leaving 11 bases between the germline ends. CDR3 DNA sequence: TGCGCCAGCAGCTTGTTACCACTGAGCTCCTACAATGAGCAGTTCTTC. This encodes CASSLLPLSSYNEQFF.